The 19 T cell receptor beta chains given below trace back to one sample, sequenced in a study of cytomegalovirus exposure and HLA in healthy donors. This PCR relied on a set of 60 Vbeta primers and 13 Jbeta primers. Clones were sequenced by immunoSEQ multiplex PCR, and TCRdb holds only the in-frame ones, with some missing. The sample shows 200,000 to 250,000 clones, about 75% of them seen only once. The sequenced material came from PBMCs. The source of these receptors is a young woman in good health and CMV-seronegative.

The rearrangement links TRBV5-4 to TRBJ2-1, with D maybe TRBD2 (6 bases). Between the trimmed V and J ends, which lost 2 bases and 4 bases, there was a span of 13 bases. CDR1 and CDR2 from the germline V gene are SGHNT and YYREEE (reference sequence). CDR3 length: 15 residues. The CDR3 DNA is TGTGCCAGCAGCTTAGGAGGGCTTGGATACAATGAGCAGTTCTTC. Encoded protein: CASSLGGLGYNEQFF.

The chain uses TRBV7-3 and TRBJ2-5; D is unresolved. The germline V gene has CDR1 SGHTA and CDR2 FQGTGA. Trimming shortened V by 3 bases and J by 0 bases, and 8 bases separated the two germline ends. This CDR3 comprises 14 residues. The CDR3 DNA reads TGTGCCAGCAGCTTGGGCCTCGACCAAGAGACCCAGTACTTC. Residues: CASSLGLDQETQYF.

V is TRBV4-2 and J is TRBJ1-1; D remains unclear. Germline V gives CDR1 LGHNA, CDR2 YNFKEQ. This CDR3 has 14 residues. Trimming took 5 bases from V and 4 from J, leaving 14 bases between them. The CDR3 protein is CASSLEGRSTEAFF. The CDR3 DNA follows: TGTGCCAGCAGCTTGGAGGGCAGGAGCACTGAAGCTTTCTTT.

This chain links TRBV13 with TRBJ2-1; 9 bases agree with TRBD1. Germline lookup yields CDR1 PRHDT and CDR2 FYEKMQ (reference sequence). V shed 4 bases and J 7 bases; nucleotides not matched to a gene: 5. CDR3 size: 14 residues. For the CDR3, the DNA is TGTGCCAGCAGCTCCGGGACAGGGAAAAATGAGCAGTTCTTC. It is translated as CASSSGTGKNEQFF. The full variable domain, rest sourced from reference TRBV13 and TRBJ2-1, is AAGVIQSPRHLIKEKRETATLKCYPIPRHDTVYWYQQGPGQDPQFLISFYEKMQSDKGSIPDRFSAQQFSDYHSELNMSSLELGDSALYFCASSSGTGKNEQFFGPGTRLTVL.

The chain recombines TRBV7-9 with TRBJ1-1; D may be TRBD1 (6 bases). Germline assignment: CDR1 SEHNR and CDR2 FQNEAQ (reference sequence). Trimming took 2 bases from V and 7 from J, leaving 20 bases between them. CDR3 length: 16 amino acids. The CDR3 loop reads CASSLIPITGQDEAFF. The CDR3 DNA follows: TGTGCCAGCAGCTTAATTCCTATTACAGGGCAGGATGAAGCTTTCTTT.

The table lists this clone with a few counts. The CDR3 DNA follows: TGTGCCTGGAGTCTGGGACAGTCCTATGGCTACACCTTC. Residues: CAWSLGQSYGYTF. V usage is TRBV30 and J usage is TRBJ1-2; TRBD1 agrees at 7 bases. The junction had 4 bases not matched to a gene; V was cut back by 2 bases and J by 4 bases. Germline CDR1 reads GTSNPN; CDR2 reads SVGIG (reference sequence). CDR3 length: 13 residues.

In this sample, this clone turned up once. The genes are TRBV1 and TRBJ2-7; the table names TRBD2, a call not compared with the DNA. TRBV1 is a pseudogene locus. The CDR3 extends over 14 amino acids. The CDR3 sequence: CTSSHKAVTYEQYF. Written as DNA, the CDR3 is TGCACCAGCAGCCACAAAGCGGTAACCTACGAGCAGTACTTC.

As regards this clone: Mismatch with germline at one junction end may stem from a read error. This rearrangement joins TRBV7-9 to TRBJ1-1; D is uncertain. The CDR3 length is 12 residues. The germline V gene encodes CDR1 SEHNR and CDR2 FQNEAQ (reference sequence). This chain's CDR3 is CSSSSEERRAFF. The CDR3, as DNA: TGTTCCAGCAGCTCTGAGGAGAGGAGGGCTTTCTTT.

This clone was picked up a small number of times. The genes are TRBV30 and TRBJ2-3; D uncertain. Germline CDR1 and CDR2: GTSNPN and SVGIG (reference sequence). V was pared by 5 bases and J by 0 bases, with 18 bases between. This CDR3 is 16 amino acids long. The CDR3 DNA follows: TGTGCCTGGGATAAAGTCTGGCTTTCTAGCACAGATACGCAGTATTTT. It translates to CAWDKVWLSSTDTQYF.

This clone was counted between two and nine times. The CDR3 here is CASSSFDREGHGYTF. DNA for the CDR3: TGTGCCAGCAGCTCCTTCGACAGGGAAGGACACGGCTACACCTTC. V usage is TRBV7-9 and J usage is TRBJ1-2, with 7 nucleotides matching TRBD1. CDR1 and CDR2 from the germline V gene are SEHNR and FQNEAQ (reference sequence). The CDR3 has 15 residues. The V gene end was trimmed by 4 bases and the J gene end by 8 bases; junction bases not matched to a gene: 13.

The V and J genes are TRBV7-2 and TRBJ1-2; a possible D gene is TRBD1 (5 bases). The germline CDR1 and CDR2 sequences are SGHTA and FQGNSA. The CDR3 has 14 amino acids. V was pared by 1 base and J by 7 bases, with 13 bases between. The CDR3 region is CASSLDGGESGYTF. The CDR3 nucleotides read TGTGCCAGCAGCTTAGATGGGGGGGAGAGTGGCTACACCTTC. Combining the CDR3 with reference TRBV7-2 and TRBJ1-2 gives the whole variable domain GAGVSQSPSNKVTEKGKDVELRCDPISGHTALYWYRQSLGQGLEFLIYFQGNSAPDKSGLPSDRFSAERTGGSVSTLTIQRTQQEDSAVYLCASSLDGGESGYTFGSGTRLTVV.

The CDR3 protein is CASSYPAGSHTDTQYF. The CDR3 DNA sequence: TGTGCCAGCAGCTATCCGGCGGGGTCCCACACAGATACGCAGTATTTT. The V gene is TRBV7-8, the J gene TRBJ2-3; a possible D gene is TRBD2 (6 bases). Trimming removed 4 bases from V and 2 bases from J, with 16 bases in between. The CDR3 runs to 16 residues. Germline V lookup: CDR1 SGHVS, CDR2 FQNEAQ.

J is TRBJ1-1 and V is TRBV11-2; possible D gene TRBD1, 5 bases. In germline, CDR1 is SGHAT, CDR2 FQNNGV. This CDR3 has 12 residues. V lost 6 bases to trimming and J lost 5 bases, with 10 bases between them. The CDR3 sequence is CASRQGGTEAFF. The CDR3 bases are TGTGCCAGCAGGCAGGGTGGGACTGAAGCTTTCTTT.

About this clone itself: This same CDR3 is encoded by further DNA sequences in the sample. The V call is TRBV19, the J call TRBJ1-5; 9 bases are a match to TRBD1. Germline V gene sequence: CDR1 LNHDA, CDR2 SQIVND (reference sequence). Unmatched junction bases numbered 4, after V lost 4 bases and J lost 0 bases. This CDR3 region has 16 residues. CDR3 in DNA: TGTGCCAGTAGTACGGGACAGGGATATAGCAATCAGCCCCAGCATTTT. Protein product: CASSTGQGYSNQPQHF.

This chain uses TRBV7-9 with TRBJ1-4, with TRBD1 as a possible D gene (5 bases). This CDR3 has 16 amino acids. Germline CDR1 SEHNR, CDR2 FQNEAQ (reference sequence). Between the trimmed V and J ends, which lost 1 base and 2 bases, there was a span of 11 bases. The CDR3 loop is CASSLVGGATNEKLFF. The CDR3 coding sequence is TGTGCCAGCAGCTTAGTAGGTGGGGCTACTAATGAAAAACTGTTTTTT.

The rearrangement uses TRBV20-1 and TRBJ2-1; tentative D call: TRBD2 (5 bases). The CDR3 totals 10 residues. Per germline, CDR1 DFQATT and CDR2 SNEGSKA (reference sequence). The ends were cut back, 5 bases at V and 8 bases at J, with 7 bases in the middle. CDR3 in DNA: TGCAGTGCTTACGGGGATGAGCAGTTCTTC. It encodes CSAYGDEQFF.

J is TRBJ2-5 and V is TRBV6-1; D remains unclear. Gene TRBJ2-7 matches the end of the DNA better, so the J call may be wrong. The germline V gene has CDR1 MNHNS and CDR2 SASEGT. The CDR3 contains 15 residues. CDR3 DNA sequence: TGTGCCAGCAGTGAAAAATTGTCGGAGTTCTACGAGCAGTACTTC. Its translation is CASSEKLSEFYEQYF.

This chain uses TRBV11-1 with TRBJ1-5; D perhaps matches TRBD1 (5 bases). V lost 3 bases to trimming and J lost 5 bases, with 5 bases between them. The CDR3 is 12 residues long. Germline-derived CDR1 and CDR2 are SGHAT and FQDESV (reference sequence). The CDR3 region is CASSFRDQPQHF. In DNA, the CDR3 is TGTGCCAGCAGCTTCAGGGATCAGCCCCAGCATTTT.

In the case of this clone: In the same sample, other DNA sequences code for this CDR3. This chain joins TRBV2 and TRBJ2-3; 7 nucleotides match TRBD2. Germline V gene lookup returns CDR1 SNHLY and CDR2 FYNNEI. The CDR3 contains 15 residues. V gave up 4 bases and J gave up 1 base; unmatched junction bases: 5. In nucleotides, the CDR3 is TGTGCCAGCAGTGTGCTGGCGGGGGGCACAGATACGCAGTATTTT. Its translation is CASSVLAGGTDTQYF.